These 28 T cell receptor beta chains originate from one sample sequenced in a study of OX40 agonist ivuxolimab in advanced cancers. Clones were sequenced by immunoSEQ multiplex PCR, and TCRdb holds only the in-frame ones, with some missing. The sample gives about 43,000 clones, around 88% of which show up once; 15% is in the top ten. This material consisted of CD4+ or CD8+ T cells sorted from blood, taken in a trial of the OX40 agonist ivuxolimab. Receptor source: an adult with an advanced solid tumor such as melanoma, head and neck, liver or kidney cancer.

The rearrangement joins TRBV19 to TRBJ2-6; 9 positions agree with TRBD1. Unmatched junction bases numbered 9, after V lost 5 bases and J lost 4 bases. The germline CDR1 and CDR2 sequences are LNHDA and SQIVND (reference sequence). This CDR3 is built from 17 residues. The DNA of the CDR3 is TGTGCCAGTAGTGGGGACAGGGAGGGATTAGGGGCCAACGTCCTGACTTTC. Translation: CASSGDREGLGANVLTF.

V gene TRBV27 combines with J gene TRBJ2-1; 8 bases match TRBD2. CDR1 is MNHEY, CDR2 SMNVEV, per germline (reference sequence). CDR3 length: 16 amino acids. J was trimmed by 13 bases and V by 0 bases; bases with no gene match: 14. CDR3 amino acids: CASSLSRSGGPPRQFF. The CDR3 nucleotides are TGTGCCAGCAGTTTATCTCGGTCGGGAGGGCCCCCGAGACAGTTCTTC.

The rearrangement links TRBV7-3 to TRBJ2-5; D is ambiguous. Germline V gene data show CDR1 as SGHTA and CDR2 as FQGTGA. V was clipped by 2 bases and J by 2 bases, with 9 bases between them. The CDR3 is 14 amino acids. The CDR3 region is CASSLDSNQETQYF. In DNA, the CDR3 is TGTGCCAGCAGCTTAGATAGCAATCAAGAGACCCAGTACTTC.

The chain couples TRBV9 to TRBJ2-1, with no clear D. This CDR3 is 13 amino acids long. V was shortened by 2 bases and J by 5 bases, with 8 bases between the two germline ends. From germline, CDR1 is SGDLS and CDR2 YYNGEE. The CDR3 here is CASSVVLNNEQFF. The CDR3 bases are TGTGCCAGCAGCGTCGTCCTCAACAATGAGCAGTTCTTC. The full variable domain, completed using reference TRBV9 and TRBJ2-1, is DSGVTQTPKHLITATGQRVTLRCSPRSGDLSVYWYQQSLDQGLQFLIQYYNGEERAKGNILERFSAQQFPDLHSELNLSSLELGDSALYFCASSVVLNNEQFFGPGTRLTVL.

V and J are TRBV13 and TRBJ2-1; TRBD1 agrees at 8 bases. With V trimmed by 3 bases and J by 9 bases, 7 bases remained unmatched. This CDR3 region has 14 residues. The germline gives CDR1 PRHDT, CDR2 FYEKMQ (reference sequence). The CDR3 DNA sequence: TGTGCCAGCAGCTTGGGCAGGGGGCTGGGTGAGCAGTTCTTC. Protein product: CASSLGRGLGEQFF. Looking up the rest from reference TRBV13 and TRBJ2-1 gives the full variable domain: AAGVIQSPRHLIKEKRETATLKCYPIPRHDTVYWYQQGPGQDPQFLISFYEKMQSDKGSIPDRFSAQQFSDYHSELNMSSLELGDSALYFCASSLGRGLGEQFFGPGTRLTVL.

This clone was recorded once. The chain employs TRBV6-1 and TRBJ2-7; D is ambiguous. Per germline, CDR1 MNHNS and CDR2 SASEGT. V dropped 4 bases and J dropped 4 bases, with 5 bases sitting between them. CDR3 length: 11 amino acids. This CDR3 is CASSVGYEQYV. CDR3 DNA: TGTGCCAGCAGTGTGGGTTACGAGCAGTACGTC.

This chain uses TRBV2 with TRBJ1-3, with D uncertain. CDR3 length equals 11 residues. Germline V gene data show CDR1 as SNHLY and CDR2 as FYNNEI. Trimming pared 7 bases from V and 3 bases from J, leaving 4 bases between. CDR3 sequence reads: CASIYGNTIYF. The CDR3 coding sequence is TGTGCCAGCATATATGGAAACACCATATATTTT.

Here the CDR3 DNA reads TGTGCCAGCAGCTTAGACTCGGGGTACACCCGGGTTTCCTACGAGCAGTACTTC. As protein: CASSLDSGYTRVSYEQYF. The chain couples TRBV7-2 to TRBJ2-7, with a weak D call TRBD2 (5 bases). Germline-derived CDR1 and CDR2 are SGHTA and FQGNSA. The CDR3 length is 18 residues. Deletions cut 1 base from V and 1 base from J, with 20 bases between.

The chain recombines TRBV7-6 with TRBJ2-1; possibly TRBD2 for D (5 bases). The V and J ends lost 5 bases and 2 bases respectively, with 10 bases between them. Germline CDR1 SGHVS, CDR2 FNYEAQ. This CDR3 comprises 14 residues. DNA for the CDR3: TGTGCCAGCAGCCCCCCCGGGGCCTACAATGAGCAGTTCTTC. It translates to CASSPPGAYNEQFF.

The rearrangement joins TRBV11-2 to TRBJ2-7; the match to TRBD2 covers 9 bases. Germline CDR1 reads SGHAT; CDR2 reads FQNNGV. The CDR3 spans 16 residues. V lost 0 bases to trimming and J lost 4 bases; unmatched junction nucleotides: 7. CDR3 in amino acids: CASSLDRRGGGYEQYV. The CDR3 DNA reads TGTGCCAGCAGCTTAGATCGGCGGGGGGGCGGTTACGAGCAGTACGTC.

This clone was seen once. The chain joins TRBV10-2 to TRBJ2-7; 12 bases line up with TRBD2. V trimming: 2 bases; J trimming: 3 bases; junction bases outside the gene matches: 8. Germline-derived CDR1 and CDR2 are WSHSY and SAAADI. The CDR3 loop spans 17 amino acids. The CDR3 loop is CASSEGLAGSTFYEQYF. DNA for the CDR3: TGCGCCAGCAGTGAGGGACTAGCGGGAAGTACCTTCTACGAGCAGTACTTC.

This clone was observed a few times. The rearrangement links TRBV27 to TRBJ1-6; D is possibly TRBD1 (6 bases). CDR1 and CDR2 (germline): MNHEY, SMNVEV (reference sequence). The CDR3 is 15 amino acids. V lost 4 bases to trimming and J lost 10 bases, with 17 bases between them. CDR3: CASSSRGQSASPLHF. CDR3 DNA sequence: TGTGCCAGCAGTTCCCGGGGGCAAAGCGCATCACCCCTCCACTTT.

This chain connects TRBV7-7 to TRBJ2-5; D gene uncertain. The CDR3 is 16 residues long. Trimming removed 0 bases from V and 5 bases from J, with 16 bases in between. Germline V gene lookup returns CDR1 SSHAT and CDR2 FNYEAQ (reference sequence). DNA for the CDR3: TGTGCCAGCAGCTTAGCCTTGGGCCCAGACTGGGAGACCCAGTACTTC. This encodes CASSLALGPDWETQYF.

This rearrangement joins TRBV7-6 to TRBJ1-1, with D perhaps TRBD1 (5 bases). Per germline, CDR1 SGHVS and CDR2 FNYEAQ. This CDR3 region has 13 residues. The germline V and J ends were trimmed by 5 bases and 1 base, with 8 bases remaining between them. Here the CDR3 DNA reads TGTGCCAGCAGCGCGGGGCCGAACACTGAAGCTTTCTTT. Its translation: CASSAGPNTEAFF.

The chain uses TRBV10-3 and TRBJ1-1; no clear D. Germline V gene sequence: CDR1 ENHRY, CDR2 SYGVKD. This CDR3 spans 13 amino acids. Trimming took 0 bases from V and 2 from J, leaving 4 bases between them. CDR3 in DNA: TGTGCCATCAGTGAGTCACTTAACACTGAAGCTTTCTTT. Translation gives CAISESLNTEAFF.

The rearrangement links TRBV9 to TRBJ1-2; TRBD1 aligns across 8 bases. CDR3 size: 15 residues. CDR1 and CDR2 (germline): SGDLS, YYNGEE. Germline trimming cut 2 bases from V and 0 bases from J; bases unmatched to any gene: 3. The CDR3 is CASSVGQGANYGYTF. The CDR3 region has the DNA TGTGCCAGCAGCGTTGGACAGGGAGCTAACTATGGCTACACCTTC.

This clone came up once. This rearrangement joins TRBV6-5 to TRBJ2-3; maybe TRBD1 (6 bases). The ends were cut back, 2 bases at V and 0 bases at J, with 12 bases in the middle. Germline CDR1 is MNHEY and CDR2 is SVGAGI. The CDR3 has 16 amino acids. CDR3 DNA sequence: TGTGCCAGCAGTTACGGGGTGGGGGCGAGCACAGATACGCAGTATTTT. It specifies CASSYGVGASTDTQYF.

The V gene is TRBV5-8, the J gene TRBJ1-1, with 8 bases matching TRBD1. Per germline, CDR1 SGHTS and CDR2 YDEGEE. The CDR3 spans 15 residues. J lost 4 bases, V lost 3 bases, and 8 bases had no gene match. CDR3 nucleotides: TGTGCCAGCAGCTCGATCAGGGGGCTCTTCACTGAAGCTTTCTTT. Its protein is CASSSIRGLFTEAFF. The whole variable domain, filled in from reference TRBV5-8 and TRBJ1-1, reads EAGVTQSPTHLIKTRGQQATLRCSPISGHTSVYWYQQALGLGLQFLLWYDEGEERNRGNFPPRFSGRQFPNYSSELNVNALELEDSALYLCASSSIRGLFTEAFFGQGTRLTVV.

The rearrangement links TRBV6-5 to TRBJ2-7; perhaps TRBD1 as D (6 bases). This CDR3 contains 15 residues. Germline CDR1 MNHEY, CDR2 SVGAGI. Trimming left V 1 base short and J 3 bases short, with 13 bases between. The CDR3 sequence is CASSYLGGSVYEQYF. The DNA of the CDR3 is TGTGCCAGCAGTTACTTAGGGGGTTCTGTCTACGAGCAGTACTTC.

This chain uses TRBV9 with TRBJ2-1; the D gene is possibly TRBD2 (5 bases). The germline gives CDR1 SGDLS, CDR2 YYNGEE. Trimming cost V 3 bases and J 1 base, with 17 bases left between them. The CDR3 length is 17 residues. CDR3 bases: TGTGCCAGCAGCGCTACTACCACCACGGGATCCTACAATGAGCAGTTCTTC. Protein product: CASSATTTTGSYNEQFF.

The CDR3 is CASSFDPVRGYTF. The DNA of the CDR3 is TGCGCCAGCAGCTTCGACCCCGTTAGGGGCTACACCTTC. This chain links TRBV5-1 with TRBJ1-2; D is ambiguous. The CDR3 totals 13 residues. Germline V gives CDR1 SGHRS, CDR2 YFSETQ. Trimming took 2 bases from V and 8 from J, leaving 13 bases between them. Full variable domain (missing parts from reference TRBV5-1 and TRBJ1-2): KAGVTQTPRYLIKTRGQQVTLSCSPISGHRSVSWYQQTPGQGLQFLFEYFSETQRNKGNFPGRFSGRQFSNSRSEMNVSTLELGDSALYLCASSFDPVRGYTFGSGTRLTVV.

This rearrangement joins TRBV7-6 to TRBJ2-7, with 7 bases that match TRBD1. V shed 3 bases, J shed 2 bases, and the junction held 4 bases outside the gene matches. The CDR3 has 14 amino acids. Germline lookup yields CDR1 SGHVS and CDR2 FNYEAQ. The CDR3 region is CASSFRDSTYEQYF. CDR3 DNA: TGTGCCAGCAGCTTCCGGGACAGCACCTACGAGCAGTACTTC.

The rearrangement uses TRBV4-3 and TRBJ2-1; no firm D call. The CDR3 covers 16 residues. V was shortened by 0 bases and J by 6 bases, with 15 bases between the two germline ends. In germline, CDR1 is LGHNA, CDR2 YSLEER. In DNA, the CDR3 is TGCGCCAGCAGCCAAGATCTTCTACGAGGTGGCAATGAGCAGTTCTTC. Amino acid sequence: CASSQDLLRGGNEQFF.

The rearrangement joins TRBV7-9 to TRBJ2-3; TRBD1 aligns across 11 bases. This CDR3 spans 16 amino acids. Germline V gene lookup returns CDR1 SEHNR and CDR2 FQNEAQ (reference sequence). Trimming took 6 bases from V and 0 from J; bases not matched to a gene: 5. This CDR3 reads CASRPGQGASTDTQYF. The CDR3 nucleotides read TGTGCCAGCAGGCCTGGACAGGGGGCAAGCACAGATACGCAGTATTTT.

This clone was detected once. The V and J genes are TRBV7-9 and TRBJ2-7, with TRBD2 identical over 9 bases. Germline CDR1 is SEHNR and CDR2 is FQNEAQ (reference sequence). CDR3 length equals 16 residues. V lost 1 base, J lost 1 base, and 5 bases stayed unmatched. The CDR3 DNA is TGTGCCAGCAGCTTAGATCCTAGCGGGATTTCCTACGAGCAGTACTTC. The encoded protein is CASSLDPSGISYEQYF. Together with reference TRBV7-9 and TRBJ2-7, the CDR3 gives the full variable domain: DTGVSQNPRHKITKRGQNVTFRCDPISEHNRLYWYRQTLGQGPEFLTYFQNEAQLEKSRLLSDRFSAERPKGSFSTLEIQRTEQGDSAMYLCASSLDPSGISYEQYFGPGTRLTVT.

This chain uses TRBV7-9 with TRBJ2-7; 8 nucleotides align to TRBD2. The germline V gene has CDR1 SEHNR and CDR2 FQNEAQ (reference sequence). Trimming took 6 bases from V and 3 from J; bases not matched to a gene: 7. This CDR3 is 14 amino acids long. Written as DNA, the CDR3 is TGTGCCAGCAGGCACACTAGCGGTTTCTACGAGCAGTACTTC. Protein sequence: CASRHTSGFYEQYF.

V is TRBV4-2 and J is TRBJ1-2; D unclear. The germline V gene encodes CDR1 LGHNA and CDR2 YNFKEQ. The length of the CDR3 is 12 residues. Deletions cut 1 base from V and 4 bases from J, with 4 bases between. CDR3: CASSQGLYGYTF. CDR3 in DNA: TGTGCCAGCAGCCAAGGGCTCTATGGCTACACCTTC.

The chain combines TRBV7-3 with TRBJ2-2, with D possibly TRBD1 on 6 matching bases. V lost 10 bases and J lost 4, with 19 bases in between. The CDR3 loop spans 15 amino acids. Germline V gives CDR1 SGHTA, CDR2 FQGTGA. The CDR3 region is CATSEGTSATGELFF. The CDR3 nucleotides read TGTGCCACCAGTGAAGGGACATCCGCCACCGGGGAGCTGTTTTTT.